This TCR beta chain was obtained from a study of cytomegalovirus exposure and HLA in healthy donors. The CDR3 runs to 12 residues. Looked up from germline, CDR1 is MNHNS and CDR2 is SASEGT. The V gene lost 8 bases and the J gene lost 3 bases, with 11 bases spanning the gap. PCR primers comprised 60 Vbeta and 13 Jbeta primers. Only in-frame clones appear in the TCRdb table, and some are missing; sequencing was by immunoSEQ multiplex PCR. Of some 140,000 clones detected, approximately 70% appear once; the ten largest clones hold approximately 1.6%. This chain uses TRBV6-1 with TRBJ2-7; no reliable D call. The sequencing sample was made of PBMCs. The TCR originated in a human donor in good health. The CDR3 DNA reads TGTGCCAGCGCGTGGTCGGGCTACGAGCAGTACTTC. As protein: CASAWSGYEQYF.